The following is a T cell receptor (beta chain) sequence with its context. Its specificity is not known. The data belong to a study of cytomegalovirus exposure and HLA in healthy donors. Findings and limits, study-wide: Rarity held for most TCR sequences, but there were some public TCRs that occurred in many donors. The study carried out a later analysis of TCR beta sequences. It associated 15,000 to 20,000 of them with specific HLA alleles at a false discovery rate of 0.05. Serostatus for CMV was the only available immune exposure information.

The PCR made use of 60 Vbeta and 13 Jbeta primers. Profiling relied on immunoSEQ multiplex PCR, and the TCRdb table lists in-frame clones only, not all of them. The sample has roughly 170,000 clones; 65% to 90% are singletons. V dropped 0 bases and J dropped 4 bases, with 17 bases sitting between them. The germline V gene encodes CDR1 SGHAT and CDR2 FQNNGV. This CDR3 has 17 residues. V is TRBV11-2 and J is TRBJ2-3; tentatively, D is TRBD1 (5 bases). The clonotype originates from a girl aged 2 to 10 in good health and CMV-seropositive. Sequenced material: PBMCs. CDR3 nucleotide sequence: TGTGCCAGCAGCTTAGAGGGGCCTAGAGTAGTGCCAGATACGCAGTATTTT. It encodes CASSLEGPRVVPDTQYF.